This T cell receptor beta chain was recorded in a study of T cells after yellow fever vaccination. General study results and limits: The study noted that FACS-sorted repertoires could contain abundant clonotypes contaminating from the bulk population. Most primary-vaccination clones recurred post-booster (roughly 96% CD4, about 90% CD8).

This clonotype came up a few times. Its antigen is unknown. The ends were cut back, 4 bases at V and 1 base at J, with 14 bases in the middle. The CDR3 is made up of 15 amino acids. The V gene's germline CDR1 is SGHRS and CDR2 YFSETQ. They built TCR cDNA with 5'RACE template switching, a step that put in a universal primer site and UMIs. TCRdb used MiXCR to reprocess the 5' RACE reads, holding one entry per CDR3 protein. The sample yields around 72,000 distinct CDR3 sequences, about 7.3% seen once. The sequence was obtained from a man in his late teens or twenties who received the YFV17D yellow fever vaccine. The chain joins TRBV5-1 to TRBJ1-1; D is possibly TRBD1 (6 bases). Sequenced here: CD8+ T cells sorted from PBMCs, sampled approximately 11 days after the first yellow fever vaccination. The CDR3 DNA reads TGCGCCAGCAGCCTTCTGACAGGAAGGAACACTGAAGCTTTCTTT. Protein: CASSLLTGRNTEAFF.